This T cell receptor (beta chain) was identified during a study of naive and memory T cell subsets. Four PCR rounds used nested alpha and beta constant region primers plus the SP2 primer. TCRdb analysed the 5' RACE reads with MiXCR anew, one entry per CDR3 protein. The sample has tens of thousands of distinct CDR3 sequences, approximately 6.6% seen once. TCR cDNA received a 3' ligated oligonucleotide that carried a UMI. This clonotype was observed many times. Germline assignment: CDR1 SGHVS and CDR2 FQNEAQ. The CDR3 consists of 18 residues. V gave up 5 bases and J gave up 4 bases; unmatched junction bases: 16.

This chain connects TRBV7-8 to TRBJ2-5, with 10 positions matching TRBD2. This TCR was sampled from a male donor in good health. CDR3 sequence (DNA): TGTGCCAGCAGCCTCTTGGGGCTAGCGGGAGCCCCTCGAGAGACCCAGTACTTC. This sequence encodes CASSLLGLAGAPRETQYF.